A single sample is the source of the 15 T cell receptor beta chains below, sequenced in a study of T cells in localized non-small cell lung cancer. The table came from immunoSEQ multiplex PCR; TCRdb's copy has only in-frame clones and leaves some out. The repertoire holds fewer than 90,000 clones, with less than 85% as singletons. Sequencing used PBMCs, obtained before any cancer treatment. The receptors derive from a man between 40 and 69 years old with stage II squamous cell lung carcinoma.

The V gene is TRBV4-1, the J gene TRBJ2-3; no clear D gene. The germline V and J ends were trimmed by 4 bases and 4 bases, with 12 bases remaining between them. Per the germline V gene, CDR1 is MGHRA and CDR2 is YSYEKL. The CDR3 runs to 14 residues. The CDR3 DNA reads TGCGCCAGCAGCCTGGGCCCTGGGGCAGATACGCAGTATTTT. It specifies CASSLGPGADTQYF.

The genes are TRBV4-1 and TRBJ1-4; D not certain. The CDR3 length is 13 residues. The germline V and J ends were trimmed by 1 base and 8 bases, with 8 bases remaining between them. CDR1 MGHRA and CDR2 YSYEKL come from the germline V gene. The CDR3 nucleotides are TGCGCCAGCAGCCAAGCCGGACTCGAAAAACTGTTTTTT. This encodes CASSQAGLEKLFF.

V and J are TRBV27 and TRBJ1-6, with unresolved D. The CDR3 contains 16 residues. Germline CDR1 MNHEY, CDR2 SMNVEV (reference sequence). V shed 2 bases and J shed 5 bases, with 13 bases lying between them. The CDR3 nucleotides read TGTGCCAGCAGTTTAAACATTGAGTCCCATAATTCACCCCTCCACTTT. This encodes CASSLNIESHNSPLHF.

As for this clone: Other DNA sequences in the sample encode the same CDR3. The chain links TRBV28 to TRBJ2-7, with D perhaps assigned TRBD1 or TRBD2 (5 bases each). Germline CDR1 reads MDHEN; CDR2 reads SYDVKM. V lost 3 bases to trimming and J lost 5 bases, with 14 bases between them. The CDR3 covers 14 residues. The CDR3, as DNA: TGTGCCAGCAGTTTCCGGACGGGGACCCACGAGCAGTACTTC. Its protein product is CASSFRTGTHEQYF.

The rearrangement joins TRBV30 to TRBJ2-7, with 7 positions matching TRBD1. This CDR3 is built from 14 residues. Trimming removed 4 bases from V and 0 bases from J; junction bases left unmatched: 6. Looked up from germline, CDR1 is GTSNPN and CDR2 is SVGIG (reference sequence). For the CDR3, the DNA is TGTGCCTGGAATGCCGGGACAGCCTCCTACGAGCAGTACTTC. This sequence encodes CAWNAGTASYEQYF.

The chain combines TRBV6-6 with TRBJ1-3, with D hard to call. Deletions cut 0 bases from V and 7 bases from J, with 4 bases between. CDR3 size: 12 residues. The germline CDR1 and CDR2 sequences are MNHNY and SVGAGI (reference sequence). CDR3 DNA: TGTGCCAGCAGTTACTCGCAGAACACCATATATTTT. It yields the protein CASSYSQNTIYF.

V usage is TRBV7-2 and J usage is TRBJ2-2; no reliable D call. The germline V and J ends were trimmed by 5 bases and 7 bases, with 8 bases remaining between them. The CDR3 is 12 residues long. The V gene's germline CDR1 is SGHTA and CDR2 FQGNSA. For the CDR3, the DNA is TGTGCCAGCAGCCCTCGCGGCGGGGAGCTGTTTTTT. This translates into CASSPRGGELFF.

The sample holds one count of this clone. V usage is TRBV5-8 and J usage is TRBJ2-3; 12 bases match TRBD2. The J segment lost 5 bases and the V segment lost 7 bases, leaving 8 bases of the junction unmatched. In germline, CDR1 is SGHTS, CDR2 YDEGEE. The CDR3 spans 15 residues. CDR3 nucleotide sequence: TGTGCCAGCGGTCTAGCGGGAGGGCCTAAAGATACGCAGTATTTT. Translation gives CASGLAGGPKDTQYF.

The rearrangement joins TRBV4-3 to TRBJ2-2, with 8 bases fitting TRBD2. This CDR3 is built from 16 residues. From germline, CDR1 is LGHNA and CDR2 YSLEER. The ends lost 0 bases at V and 5 bases at J; junction bases unmatched: 5. CDR3 in amino acids: CASSQDNGGATGELFF. CDR3 coding DNA: TGCGCCAGCAGCCAAGATAACGGGGGGGCGACCGGGGAGCTGTTTTTT.

The V and J genes are TRBV10-3 and TRBJ1-5; D might be TRBD1 (5 bases). The CDR3 is 13 residues long. The germline CDR1 and CDR2 sequences are ENHRY and SYGVKD. Trimming cost V 10 bases and J 7 bases, with 17 bases left between them. The CDR3, as DNA: TGTGCCACCCAGAGGGCACAGGCCCAGCCCCAGCATTTT. Its translation: CATQRAQAQPQHF.

The rearrangement uses TRBV28 and TRBJ1-2; unclear D gene. The CDR3 is made up of 13 amino acids. The germline V gene encodes CDR1 MDHEN and CDR2 SYDVKM. V shed 9 bases and J shed 2 bases, with 13 bases lying between them. CDR3 amino acids: CASLSFSNYGYTF. CDR3 sequence (DNA): TGTGCCAGTCTTTCCTTCTCAAACTATGGCTACACCTTC.

The chain employs TRBV4-1 and TRBJ2-2; D ambiguous. The V end was cut by 4 bases, the J end by 2 bases, with 11 bases between. Germline lookup yields CDR1 MGHRA and CDR2 YSYEKL. This CDR3 comprises 15 residues. This CDR3 reads CASSPSSTNTGELFF. The DNA of the CDR3 is TGCGCCAGCAGCCCCTCCTCGACTAACACCGGGGAGCTGTTTTTT.

CDR3 sequence (DNA): TGTGCCAGCAGTTCTGCCCTCACGGGAGGGGCCAACGTCCTGACTTTC. It yields the protein CASSSALTGGANVLTF. The rearrangement uses TRBV6-6 and TRBJ2-6, with D possibly TRBD2 on 5 matching bases. Trimming stripped 4 bases from V and 4 bases from J, with 14 bases between. The CDR3 consists of 16 residues. The germline gives CDR1 MNHNY, CDR2 SVGAGI (reference sequence).

This clone has a single count. V and J are TRBV28 and TRBJ2-2; D is uncertain. Per germline, CDR1 MDHEN and CDR2 SYDVKM. There are 16 residues in the CDR3. Trimming pared 7 bases from V and 0 bases from J, leaving 15 bases between. The CDR3 region has the DNA TGTGCCAGCACCTCCGGGTCTCGAGCGAACACCGGGGAGCTGTTTTTT. Its translation: CASTSGSRANTGELFF.

This sequence joins TRBV4-1 and TRBJ2-1, with D possibly TRBD2 on 7 matching bases. From germline, CDR1 is MGHRA and CDR2 YSYEKL. V was cut by 3 bases and J by 7 bases, with 19 bases left in between. The CDR3 covers 16 residues. Written as DNA, the CDR3 is TGCGCCAGCAGCCAGGGGGGGGCCCGCTATGGGAATGAGCAGTTCTTC. Translated: CASSQGGARYGNEQFF.